The 21 T cell receptor beta chains below were found in one sample sequenced in a study of Graves' ophthalmopathy and Graves' hyperthyroidism. Transcripts of RNA were the source for amplifying TCR beta CDR3 regions. The authors performed first-round RT-PCR with HTBI primers and then a second-round multiplex PCR. MiXCR, run by TCRdb on the multiplex PCR reads, gives a single entry per CDR3 protein. The sample contains hundreds of thousands of distinct CDR3 sequences, 40% of which appear only once. Sequencing used peripheral blood. Receptors were obtained from an adult man with Graves' ophthalmopathy.

J is TRBJ1-6 and V is TRBV20-1, with D tentatively TRBD1 (5 bases). The CDR3 is 14 amino acids. V lost 2 bases to trimming and J lost 7 bases, with 12 bases between them. Germline V gene data show CDR1 as DFQATT and CDR2 as SNEGSKA (reference sequence). CDR3 in DNA: TGCAGTGCTAGATACGGGACGGGAAATTCACCCCTCCACTTT. This codes for CSARYGTGNSPLHF.

This clonotype was recorded a few times. The chain couples TRBV20-1 to TRBJ1-5; D unclear. Trimming cost V 2 bases and J 0 bases, with 5 bases left between them. The CDR3 has 13 residues. From germline, CDR1 is DFQATT and CDR2 SNEGSKA (reference sequence). The CDR3 spells CSARQSSNQPQHF. The CDR3, as DNA: TGCAGTGCTAGACAGTCTAGCAATCAGCCCCAGCATTTT.

This chain connects TRBV19 to TRBJ1-1; D not certain. The V gene lost 3 bases and the J gene lost 4 bases, with 12 bases spanning the gap. Germline-derived CDR1 and CDR2 are LNHDA and SQIVND (reference sequence). CDR3 length: 14 amino acids. The CDR3 region has the DNA TGTGCCAGTAGTATCCCCGGGCAGGCCACTGAAGCTTTCTTT. Translated: CASSIPGQATEAFF.

In its sample, this clonotype was seen many times. The rearrangement uses TRBV7-9 and TRBJ2-6; 7 bases line up with TRBD1. The germline V gene has CDR1 SEHNR and CDR2 FQNEAQ (reference sequence). This CDR3 contains 16 residues. The V gene end was trimmed by 5 bases and the J gene end by 3 bases; junction bases not matched to a gene: 7. This CDR3 is CASSTTGSSGANVLTF. CDR3 coding DNA: TGTGCCAGCAGCACGACAGGGAGTAGTGGGGCCAACGTCCTGACTTTC.

This clonotype occurred a few times. The CDR3 here is CASSLEFFGGQDQAFF. In nucleotides, the CDR3 is TGTGCCAGCAGCTTAGAGTTTTTCGGTGGGCAGGATCAAGCTTTCTTT. V usage is TRBV7-2 and J usage is TRBJ1-1; D is uncertain. Trimming removed 1 base from V and 9 bases from J, with 21 bases in between. Looked up from germline, CDR1 is SGHTA and CDR2 is FQGNSA. There are 16 residues in the CDR3.

This clonotype has only one observation. This chain joins TRBV5-8 and TRBJ2-5, with 8 positions matching TRBD1. V gave up 4 bases and J gave up 4 bases; unmatched junction bases: 9. The CDR3 has 15 amino acids. CDR1 is SGHTS and CDR2 is YDEGEE in the germline V gene. CDR3 bases: TGTGCCAGCAGCCTTCAGGGGGCTGTTCGAGAGACCCAGTACTTC. It specifies CASSLQGAVRETQYF.

This chain uses TRBV2 with TRBJ2-7; 14 bases match TRBD2. The CDR3 runs 17 residues. From germline, CDR1 is SNHLY and CDR2 FYNNEI. Trimming at V came to 6 bases and at J to 3 bases, leaving 10 bases not matched to a gene. The chain's CDR3 is CASSPGLAGAPIYEQYF. The CDR3 DNA sequence: TGTGCCAGCAGCCCGGGACTAGCGGGGGCACCTATCTACGAGCAGTACTTC.

Many counts were recorded for this clonotype. The chain couples TRBV7-8 to TRBJ1-6; weak D call: TRBD1 (5 bases). The CDR3 runs 14 residues. Germline assignment: CDR1 SGHVS and CDR2 FQNEAQ. The chain's CDR3 is CAGGVGGYNSPLHF. CDR3 coding DNA: TGTGCGGGTGGAGTCGGGGGTTATAATTCACCCCTCCACTTT.

The chain recombines TRBV11-1 with TRBJ2-7; D is unclear. The CDR3 runs to 16 residues. V lost 5 bases, J lost 0 bases, and 17 bases lay in between. Germline CDR1 and CDR2: SGHAT and FQDESV (reference sequence). The DNA of the CDR3 is TGTGCCAGCAGCCAAGATCAGGCGGATCGCTCCTACGAGCAGTACTTC. This encodes CASSQDQADRSYEQYF.

The chain joins TRBV12-3 or TRBV12-4 to TRBJ1-4; perhaps TRBD1 as D (6 bases). The CDR3 is 15 residues long. V gave up 11 bases and J gave up 10 bases, with 26 bases separating them. The CDR3 nucleotides are TGTGCCGTTCCAGACATCGGACAGAGCTCTCCAAAACTGTTTTTT. This gives the protein CAVPDIGQSSPKLFF.

V and J are TRBV19 and TRBJ1-4, with D perhaps matching TRBD1 (6 bases). Germline V gene data show CDR1 as LNHDA and CDR2 as SQIVND (reference sequence). The V end lost 2 bases, the J end lost 6 bases, and 13 bases lay between the germline ends. The CDR3 has 15 amino acids. The CDR3 nucleotides are TGTGCCAGTAGTATATTATCGACAGGTGATGAAAAACTGTTTTTT. Protein product: CASSILSTGDEKLFF.

The table lists this clonotype with a few counts. The V gene is TRBV9, the J gene TRBJ1-4; TRBD1 aligns across 7 bases. This CDR3 is 15 amino acids long. Per the germline V gene, CDR1 is SGDLS and CDR2 is YYNGEE. Germline trimming cut 4 bases from V and 8 bases from J; bases unmatched to any gene: 11. The CDR3 here is CASSPYRGRGEKLFF. DNA for the CDR3: TGTGCCAGCAGCCCTTACAGGGGTAGAGGGGAAAAACTGTTTTTT.

There are a few counts of this clonotype. The rearrangement joins TRBV29-1 to TRBJ2-7; D remains unclear. The DNA end favors TRBJ2-1, so the J call may be wrong. The CDR3 runs to 12 residues. Germline lookup yields CDR1 SQVTM and CDR2 ANQGSEA. As DNA, the CDR3 is TGCAGCGTTGTCGTCGTGGCCGGTGAGCAGTTCTTC. Protein product: CSVVVVAGEQFF.

V usage is TRBV24-1 and J usage is TRBJ1-5, with D maybe TRBD1 (5 bases). Trimming took 12 bases from V and 6 from J, leaving 20 bases between them. This CDR3 has 14 amino acids. Germline lookup yields CDR1 KGHDR and CDR2 SFDVKD. Here the CDR3 reads CAWSSQGIVQPQHF. CDR3 in DNA: TGTGCCTGGAGTAGCCAGGGCATCGTTCAGCCCCAGCATTTT.

In its sample, this clonotype was seen many times. The V call is TRBV7-9, the J call TRBJ1-2, with no clear D. CDR3 size: 12 residues. Germline-derived CDR1 and CDR2 are SEHNR and FQNEAQ (reference sequence). The V gene lost 5 bases and the J gene lost 7 bases, with 11 bases spanning the gap. The CDR3, as DNA: TGTGCCAGCAGCCCCCGGGAGAGTGGCTACACCTTC. Translation: CASSPRESGYTF.

This clonotype showed up just a few times. A much larger clonotype is one base distant, so this may be a read error. The gene calls are TRBV9 and TRBJ1-1; D gene uncertain. CDR3 length equals 13 residues. Looked up from germline, CDR1 is SGDLS and CDR2 is YYNGEE. CDR3 nucleotide sequence: TGTGCCAGCAGCGTAGCCGTGCGATCTGAAGCTTCCTTT. Its protein product is CASSVAVRSEASF. Drawing the rest from reference TRBV9 and TRBJ1-1, the complete variable domain is DSGVTQTPKHLITATGQRVTLRCSPRSGDLSVYWYQQSLDQGLQFLIQYYNGEERAKGNILERFSAQQFPDLHSELNLSSLELGDSALYFCASSVAVRSEASFGQGTRLTVV.

This clonotype showed up just once. A much larger clone lies one base from this, so it may be a read error. The chain has TRBV7-2 and TRBJ2-7; no firm D call. Trimming shortened V by 4 bases and J by 4 bases, and 11 bases separated the two germline ends. CDR1 SGHTA and CDR2 FQGNSA come from the germline V gene. CDR3 length: 13 residues. CDR3 DNA sequence: TGTGCCAGCAGCTCCCGACATGAATACGAGCAGTACTTC. The encoded protein is CASSSRHEYEQYF.

The chain has TRBV29-1 and TRBJ1-4; D not certain. CDR3 length equals 15 residues. Trimming took off 4 bases at V and 3 bases at J, with 15 bases between the two ends. The germline gives CDR1 SQVTM, CDR2 ANQGSEA. CDR3 in DNA: TGCAGCGTTGGGTTCCTAGTCAGCGCTAATGAAAAACTGTTTTTT. It codes for CSVGFLVSANEKLFF.

This rearrangement joins TRBV20-1 to TRBJ1-4, with a tentative D call TRBD1 (5 bases). Per the germline V gene, CDR1 is DFQATT and CDR2 is SNEGSKA (reference sequence). V was clipped by 1 base and J by 4 bases, with 13 bases between them. CDR3 length: 15 amino acids. CDR3 sequence (DNA): TGCAGTGCTAGAGGGGGGAGTGCTTATAATGAAAAACTGTTTTTT. This sequence encodes CSARGGSAYNEKLFF.

Many counts were recorded for this clonotype. The chain recombines TRBV5-6 with TRBJ1-2; 9 positions match TRBD1. Germline CDR1 is SGHDT and CDR2 is YYEEEE. This CDR3 is 14 amino acids long. Unmatched junction bases numbered 8, after V lost 4 bases and J lost 7 bases. CDR3 coding DNA: TGTGCCAGCAGCCTTACAGGGGGCGCATTTGGCTACACCTTC. This sequence encodes CASSLTGGAFGYTF.

This sequence joins TRBV10-2 and TRBJ2-6, with D unclear. Germline V gene data show CDR1 as WSHSY and CDR2 as SAAADI. V shed 0 bases and J shed 0 bases, with 12 bases lying between them. The CDR3 consists of 18 residues. CDR3 sequence (DNA): TGCGCCAGCAGTGAGTCGATCGGAATCCGCTCTGGGGCCAACGTCCTGACTTTC. It encodes CASSESIGIRSGANVLTF.